These 19 T cell receptor beta chains came from one sample sequenced in a study of T cell responses to AZD1222 COVID-19 vaccine. Assay: immunoSEQ multiplex PCR; the TCRdb copy retains only in-frame clones and omits some. The data show about 140,000 clones, more than 85% seen once. The sequenced sample was peripheral blood, obtained 28 days after the second AZD1222 dose. The receptors shown here come from an adult who received the AZD1222 COVID-19 vaccine.

The gene calls are TRBV2 and TRBJ2-6; D is uncertain. The germline V and J ends were trimmed by 6 bases and 0 bases, with 6 bases remaining between them. The CDR3 length is 14 residues. From germline, CDR1 is SNHLY and CDR2 FYNNEI. CDR3 DNA sequence: TGTGCCAGCAGGTGGGACTCTGGGGCCAACGTCCTGACTTTC. This gives the protein CASRWDSGANVLTF.

The CDR3 is CASSFTYGTGRSVAKNIQYF. CDR3 DNA sequence: TGTGCCAGCAGTTTTACATATGGGACAGGGCGTTCTGTAGCCAAAAACATTCAGTACTTC. V is TRBV28 and J is TRBJ2-4; 9 bases match TRBD1. Germline values: CDR1 MDHEN, CDR2 SYDVKM. V dropped 3 bases and J dropped 0; count of bases not matched to a gene: 15. The CDR3 has 20 amino acids.

The chain carries TRBV3-1 (or the pseudogene TRBV3-2) and TRBJ1-1; no clear D. With 3 bases removed from V and 7 bases from J, the gap between germline ends came to 15 bases. The germline gives CDR1 LGHDT, CDR2 YNNKEL (reference sequence). This CDR3 is 14 amino acids long. Here the CDR3 reads CASSHGSLGGEAFF. The DNA for the CDR3 is TGTGCCAGCAGCCATGGCTCCCTTGGTGGTGAAGCTTTCTTT.

The chain is built from TRBV2 and TRBJ2-7; TRBD2 aligns across 10 bases. This CDR3 comprises 16 residues. The V segment lost 2 bases and the J segment 4 bases; nucleotides outside the gene matches: 8. Germline CDR1 is SNHLY and CDR2 is FYNNEI. CDR3 amino acids: CASSELPGLALYEQYF. CDR3 DNA: TGTGCCAGCAGTGAATTGCCGGGACTAGCGCTTTACGAGCAGTACTTC.

V gene TRBV27 combines with J gene TRBJ1-6, with TRBD1 as a possible D gene (5 bases). In germline, CDR1 is MNHEY, CDR2 SMNVEV (reference sequence). CDR3 length: 14 residues. With 7 bases removed from V and 7 bases from J, the gap between germline ends came to 14 bases. For the CDR3, the DNA is TGTGCCAGCACCATCCGGGGGAACAATTCACCCCTCCACTTT. Protein sequence: CASTIRGNNSPLHF.

The chain couples TRBV4-2 to TRBJ1-1, with no clear D. Germline-derived CDR1 and CDR2 are LGHNA and YNFKEQ. The CDR3 has 16 amino acids. V lost 4 bases to trimming and J lost 3 bases, with 18 bases between them. DNA of the CDR3: TGTGCCAGCAGCCGCGGACCTTACCGAAGAGACACTGAAGCTTTCTTT. Its translation: CASSRGPYRRDTEAFF.

J is TRBJ2-2 and V is TRBV5-4, with TRBD2 matching 7 bases. Germline-derived CDR1 and CDR2 are SGHNT and YYREEE (reference sequence). This CDR3 region has 15 residues. The trim removed 6 bases at V and 1 base at J, leaving 6 bases unmatched. Here the CDR3 DNA reads TGTGCCAGCACCTTATCGGGGGGGAACACCGGGGAGCTGTTTTTT. Its protein product is CASTLSGGNTGELFF.

The gene calls are TRBV2 and TRBJ2-5, with TRBD2 identical over 13 bases. The CDR3 contains 15 residues. V shed 6 bases, J shed 4 bases, and the junction held 5 bases outside the gene matches. CDR1 SNHLY and CDR2 FYNNEI come from the germline V gene. CDR3 coding DNA: TGTGCCAGCAGGGCGGGACTAGCGGGACGAGAGACCCAGTACTTC. Protein product: CASRAGLAGRETQYF.

The CDR3 protein is CASSVVGTGELFF. Here the CDR3 DNA reads TGTGCCAGCAGCGTAGTTGGCACCGGGGAGCTGTTTTTT. The V gene is TRBV9, the J gene TRBJ2-2, with unresolved D. This CDR3 has 13 amino acids. V was shortened by 0 bases and J by 4 bases, with 4 bases between the two germline ends. The germline gives CDR1 SGDLS, CDR2 YYNGEE.

V gene TRBV5-1 combines with J gene TRBJ1-2, with 8 bases fitting TRBD1. The V gene's germline CDR1 is SGHRS and CDR2 YFSETQ. Germline trimming cut 0 bases from V and 8 bases from J; bases unmatched to any gene: 9. This CDR3 spans 15 amino acids. The CDR3 DNA is TGCGCCAGCAGCTTGGGGGGACAGGCGGCTTGGGGCTACACCTTC. Protein sequence: CASSLGGQAAWGYTF.

The rearrangement links TRBV2 to TRBJ1-3, with TRBD1 as a possible D gene (6 bases). Trimming removed 6 bases at V and 4 bases at J, with 13 bases between. The CDR3 contains 14 residues. Germline V lookup: CDR1 SNHLY, CDR2 FYNNEI. As DNA, the CDR3 is TGTGCCAGCAGGGACAGATCGGCGGGAAACACCATATATTTT. This gives the protein CASRDRSAGNTIYF.

This chain uses TRBV28 with TRBJ1-3; maybe TRBD1 (6 bases). Germline-derived CDR1 and CDR2 are MDHEN and SYDVKM. V lost 4 bases and J 1 base, leaving 17 bases between the germline ends. This CDR3 comprises 17 residues. The CDR3 loop is CASSSTPGEVSGNTIYF. Written as DNA, the CDR3 is TGTGCCAGCAGTTCCACTCCAGGGGAAGTGTCTGGAAACACCATATATTTT.

The chain couples TRBV7-2 to TRBJ2-2, with 7 nucleotides matching TRBD2. This CDR3 region has 15 residues. After removal of 3 bases from V and 3 bases from J, the junction contained 4 bases not matched to a gene. The germline V gene has CDR1 SGHTA and CDR2 FQGNSA. The CDR3 DNA reads TGTGCCAGCAGCTTGGGGGGAGGGGACACCGGGGAGCTGTTTTTT. Its protein product is CASSLGGGDTGELFF.

The V call is TRBV18, the J call TRBJ2-3, with TRBD2 as a possible D gene (5 bases). CDR3 length equals 13 residues. V dropped 5 bases and J dropped 2 bases, with 8 bases sitting between them. Germline V gene data show CDR1 as KGHSH and CDR2 as LQKENI. The DNA for the CDR3 is TGTGCCAGCTCAACCGGGGTCACAGATACGCAGTATTTT. It is translated as CASSTGVTDTQYF. The whole variable domain, filled in from reference TRBV18 and TRBJ2-3, reads NAGVMQNPRHLVRRRGQEARLRCSPMKGHSHVYWYRQLPEEGLKFMVYLQKENIIDESGMPKERFSAEFPKEGPSILRIQQVVRGDSAAYFCASSTGVTDTQYFGPGTRLTVL.

Regarding this clone: One end of the junction varies from germline; a read error may be responsible. The rearrangement links TRBV7-7 to TRBJ2-1, with TRBD1 identical over 9 bases. Germline assignment: CDR1 SSHAT and CDR2 FNYEAQ (reference sequence). The CDR3 has 14 residues. CDR3 bases: TGTGCTAGCAGCTTCGGGACAGGGTACAATGAGCAGTTCTTC. Translating gives CASSFGTGYNEQFF.

This sequence joins TRBV15 and TRBJ1-5; TRBD1 is a possible D gene (5 bases). Germline V gene sequence: CDR1 LNHNV, CDR2 YYDKDF (reference sequence). The CDR3 is made up of 16 amino acids. The ends were cut back, 5 bases at V and 0 bases at J, with 14 bases in the middle. The CDR3, as DNA: TGTGCCACCAGCTCCCAACATAGGGGTAGCAATCAGCCCCAGCATTTT. Amino acid sequence: CATSSQHRGSNQPQHF.

V gene TRBV10-3 combines with J gene TRBJ2-3, with a tentative D call TRBD2 (5 bases). CDR3 length: 16 amino acids. CDR1 and CDR2 from the germline V gene are ENHRY and SYGVKD. Trimming took off 10 bases at V and 3 bases at J, with 23 bases between the two ends. CDR3: CARQNSDVVSTDTQYF. CDR3 DNA: TGTGCCAGGCAGAATAGCGACGTAGTTAGTACAGATACGCAGTATTTT.

The gene calls are TRBV5-1 and TRBJ1-1; tentative D call: TRBD1 (6 bases). V gave up 3 bases and J gave up 4 bases, with 16 bases separating them. Germline V gives CDR1 SGHRS, CDR2 YFSETQ. The CDR3 extends over 15 amino acids. The CDR3 DNA sequence: TGCGCCAGCAGCTCCCAAATACAGGGTTTCACTGAAGCTTTCTTT. This encodes CASSSQIQGFTEAFF.

The chain recombines TRBV7-2 with TRBJ2-3; D is undetermined. Germline CDR1 SGHTA, CDR2 FQGNSA. This CDR3 has 13 amino acids. V lost 4 bases and J 1 base, leaving 6 bases between the germline ends. The CDR3 region is CASSSGGTDTQYF. The CDR3 DNA reads as TGTGCCAGCAGCTCAGGAGGCACAGATACGCAGTATTTT.